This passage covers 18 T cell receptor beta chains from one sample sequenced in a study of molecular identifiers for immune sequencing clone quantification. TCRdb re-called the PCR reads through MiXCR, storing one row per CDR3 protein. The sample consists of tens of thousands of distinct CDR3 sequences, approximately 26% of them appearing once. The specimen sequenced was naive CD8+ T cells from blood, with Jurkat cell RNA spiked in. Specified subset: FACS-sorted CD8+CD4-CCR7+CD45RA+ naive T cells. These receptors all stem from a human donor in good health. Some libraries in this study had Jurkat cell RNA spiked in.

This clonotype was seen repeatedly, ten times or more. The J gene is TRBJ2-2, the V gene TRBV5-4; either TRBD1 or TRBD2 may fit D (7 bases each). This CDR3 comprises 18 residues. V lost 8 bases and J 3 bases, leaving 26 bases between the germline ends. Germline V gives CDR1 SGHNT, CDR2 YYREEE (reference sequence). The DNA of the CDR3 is TGTGCCAGTACCCCAGGGGGGGCGCTATCAATGGACACCGGGGAGCTGTTTTTT. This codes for CASTPGGALSMDTGELFF.

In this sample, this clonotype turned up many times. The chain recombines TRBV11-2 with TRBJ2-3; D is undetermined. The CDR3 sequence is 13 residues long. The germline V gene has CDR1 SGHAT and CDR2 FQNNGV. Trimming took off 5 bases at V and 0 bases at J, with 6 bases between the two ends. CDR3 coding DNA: TGTGCCAGCAGCCCGGAGAGCACAGATACGCAGTATTTT. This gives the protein CASSPESTDTQYF.

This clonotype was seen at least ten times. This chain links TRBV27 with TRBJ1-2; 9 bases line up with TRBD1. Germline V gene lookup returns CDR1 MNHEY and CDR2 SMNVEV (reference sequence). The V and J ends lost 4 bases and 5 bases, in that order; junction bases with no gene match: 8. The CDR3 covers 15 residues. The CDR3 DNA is TGTGCCAGCAGTTCTGGGACAGGGCTCCTATATGGCTACACCTTC. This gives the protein CASSSGTGLLYGYTF.

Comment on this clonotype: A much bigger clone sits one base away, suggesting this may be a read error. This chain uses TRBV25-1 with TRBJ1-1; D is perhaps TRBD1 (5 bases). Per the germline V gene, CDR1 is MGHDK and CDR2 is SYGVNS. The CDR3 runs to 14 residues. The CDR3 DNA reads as TGTGCCGGCAGTGAATACGGCAGGGAAGCTGAAGCTTTCTTT. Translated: CAGSEYGREAEAFF.

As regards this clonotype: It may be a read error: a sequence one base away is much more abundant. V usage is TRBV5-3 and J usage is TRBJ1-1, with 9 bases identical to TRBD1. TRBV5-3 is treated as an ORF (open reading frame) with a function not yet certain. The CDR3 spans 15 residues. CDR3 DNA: TGTGCCAGCAGCTTGGTAACAGGGGGCACCACTGAAGCTCTCTTT. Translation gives CASSLVTGGTTEALF.

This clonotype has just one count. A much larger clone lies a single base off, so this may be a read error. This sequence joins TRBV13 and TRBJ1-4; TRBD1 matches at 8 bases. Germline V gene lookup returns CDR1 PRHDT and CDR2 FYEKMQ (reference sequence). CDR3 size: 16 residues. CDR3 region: CASSLRQGATNGKLFF. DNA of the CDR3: TGTGCCAGCAGCTTACGTCAGGGGGCAACTAATGGAAAACTGTTTTTT.

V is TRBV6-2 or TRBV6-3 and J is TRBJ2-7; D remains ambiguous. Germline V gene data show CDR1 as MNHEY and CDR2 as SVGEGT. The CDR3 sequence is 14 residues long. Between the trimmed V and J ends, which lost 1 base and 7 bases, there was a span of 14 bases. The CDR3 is CASSYLGRFGEQYF. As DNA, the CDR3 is TGTGCCAGCAGTTACTTAGGACGATTCGGAGAGCAGTACTTC.

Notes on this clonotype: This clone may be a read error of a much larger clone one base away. The CDR3 DNA reads TGTGCCAGCAGCTTCTTTCCCCGACTAGCGAATAACACCGGGGAGCTGTTTTTT. It specifies CASSFFPRLANNTGELFF. This rearrangement joins TRBV11-2 to TRBJ2-2; 8 positions agree with TRBD2. V shed 3 bases, J shed 2 bases, and the junction held 11 bases outside the gene matches. Germline CDR1 and CDR2: SGHAT and FQNNGV. This CDR3 has 18 amino acids.

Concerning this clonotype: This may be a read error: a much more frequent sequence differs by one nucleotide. The CDR3 DNA reads TGTGCCAGCAGCCCTATATACCTCCCCGGGGAGCTGTTTTTT. Its protein product is CASSPIYLPGELFF. The chain uses TRBV6-5 and TRBJ2-2; no clear D gene. This CDR3 has 14 amino acids. Per the germline V gene, CDR1 is MNHEY and CDR2 is SVGAGI. The V end lost 6 bases, the J end lost 6 bases, and 14 bases lay between the germline ends.

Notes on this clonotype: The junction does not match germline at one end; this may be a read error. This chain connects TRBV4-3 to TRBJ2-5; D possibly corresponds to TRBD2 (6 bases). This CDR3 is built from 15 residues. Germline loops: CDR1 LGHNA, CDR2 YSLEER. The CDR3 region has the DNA TGCGCCAGCAGCCAAGATTGGGGAGGACAAGAGGCCCAGTACTTC. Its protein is CASSQDWGGQEAQYF.

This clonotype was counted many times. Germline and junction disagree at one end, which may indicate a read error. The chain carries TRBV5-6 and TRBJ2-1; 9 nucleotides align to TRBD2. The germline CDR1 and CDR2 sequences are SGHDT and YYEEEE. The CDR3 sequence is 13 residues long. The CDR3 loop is CASSSTPGLALIF. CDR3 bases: TGTGCCAGCAGTTCTACTCCGGGACTAGCTTTGATCTTC.

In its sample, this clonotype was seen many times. The CDR3 nucleotides read TGTGCCAGCAAATCACAGGGGGCTGGGGGCTACACCTTC. Amino acids: CASKSQGAGGYTF. This chain connects TRBV28 to TRBJ1-2; 9 bases map to TRBD1. The V gene's germline CDR1 is MDHEN and CDR2 SYDVKM. V shed 7 bases and J 8 bases; nucleotides not matched to a gene: 8. This CDR3 is built from 13 residues.

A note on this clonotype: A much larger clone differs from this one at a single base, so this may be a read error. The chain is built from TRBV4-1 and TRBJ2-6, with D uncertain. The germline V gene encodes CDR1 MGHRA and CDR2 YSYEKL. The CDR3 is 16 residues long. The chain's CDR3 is CANSQEPSSGANVLTF. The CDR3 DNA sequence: TGCGCCAACAGCCAAGAGCCAAGCTCTGGGGCCAACGTCCTGACTTTC.

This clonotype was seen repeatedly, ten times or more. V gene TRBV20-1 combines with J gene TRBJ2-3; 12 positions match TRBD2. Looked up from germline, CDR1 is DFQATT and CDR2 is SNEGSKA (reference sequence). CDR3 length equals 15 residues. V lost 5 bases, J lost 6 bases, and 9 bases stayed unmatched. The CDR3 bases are TGCAGTGCTGAACGCGCCGGGACTAGCGGGGATACGCAGTATTTT. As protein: CSAERAGTSGDTQYF.

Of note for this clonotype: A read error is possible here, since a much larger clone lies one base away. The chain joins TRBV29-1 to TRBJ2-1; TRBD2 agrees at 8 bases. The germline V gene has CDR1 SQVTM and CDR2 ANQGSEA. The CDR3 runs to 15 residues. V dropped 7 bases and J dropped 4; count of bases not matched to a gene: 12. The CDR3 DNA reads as TGCAGCGGAGCAGGCGGGAGCGGGAGTTACAATGAGCAGTTCTTC. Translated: CSGAGGSGSYNEQFF.

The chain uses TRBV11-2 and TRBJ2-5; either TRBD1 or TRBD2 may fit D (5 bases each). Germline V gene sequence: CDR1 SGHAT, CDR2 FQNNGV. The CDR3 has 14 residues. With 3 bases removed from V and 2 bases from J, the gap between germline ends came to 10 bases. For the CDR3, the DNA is TGTGCCAGCAGCTTTTTAGGGGAGCAAGAGACCCAGTACTTC. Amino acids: CASSFLGEQETQYF.

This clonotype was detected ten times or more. The CDR3 is CSVELDTQYF. CDR3 DNA sequence: TGCAGCGTTGAACTAGATACGCAGTATTTT. V gene TRBV29-1 combines with J gene TRBJ2-3, with no clear D. CDR1 and CDR2 from the germline V gene are SQVTM and ANQGSEA. The germline V and J ends were trimmed by 2 bases and 5 bases, with 2 bases remaining between them. This CDR3 is 10 amino acids long.

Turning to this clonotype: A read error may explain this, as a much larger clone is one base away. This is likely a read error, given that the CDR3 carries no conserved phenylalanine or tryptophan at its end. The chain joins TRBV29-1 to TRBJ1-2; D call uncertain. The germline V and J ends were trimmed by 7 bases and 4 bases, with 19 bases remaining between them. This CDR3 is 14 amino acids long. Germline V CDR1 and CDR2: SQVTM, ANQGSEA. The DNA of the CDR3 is TGCAGCGCCCGTCAGAGTGTGGCTCCCTATGGCTACACCTAC. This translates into CSARQSVAPYGYTY.